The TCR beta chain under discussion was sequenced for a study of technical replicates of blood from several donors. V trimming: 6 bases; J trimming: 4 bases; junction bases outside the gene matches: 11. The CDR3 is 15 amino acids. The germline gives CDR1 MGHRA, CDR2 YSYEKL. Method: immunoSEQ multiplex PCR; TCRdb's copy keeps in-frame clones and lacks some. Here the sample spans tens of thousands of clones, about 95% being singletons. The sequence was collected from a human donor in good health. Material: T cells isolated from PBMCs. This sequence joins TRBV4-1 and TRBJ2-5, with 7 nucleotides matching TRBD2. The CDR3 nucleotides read TGCGCCAGCAGGGGCCTGGGGGGGACCCCAGAGACCCAGTACTTC. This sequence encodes CASRGLGGTPETQYF.